This TCR beta chain was documented in a study of T-cell reconstitution after alpha-beta-depleted transplantation in children. V dropped 3 bases and J dropped 5 bases, with 9 bases sitting between them. The CDR3 totals 13 residues. Germline V CDR1 and CDR2: MDHEN, SYDVKM. Unique molecular identifiers were incorporated when the TCRbeta library was constructed. TCRdb itself ran the PCR reads through MiXCR, one entry per CDR3 protein. The repertoire holds about a million distinct CDR3 sequences, with roughly 29% as singletons. Findings of the study overall: Some patients showed high day-60 TCRbeta diversity, which derived from surviving recipient T cells and thymic progenitors. About two months after transplant, alpha-beta T cells reportedly came from several hundred expanded graft clones. T-cell numbers and diversity, one year after transplant, stemmed largely from T cells that were newly produced.

This clonotype has at least ten counts. The antigen is undetermined. The clonotype was recovered from a boy less than two years old who had a stem cell transplant for SCID, so the T cells may come from the graft donor. The chain recombines TRBV28 with TRBJ2-3; a weak D match, TRBD1 (6 bases). Sequenced material: PBMCs, mostly from graft donor cells, taken 360 days after TCRalphabeta/CD19-depleted stem cell transplant. CDR3 in amino acids: CASSLTGEDTQYF. In nucleotides, the CDR3 is TGTGCCAGCAGTTTGACAGGTGAAGATACGCAGTATTTT. The entire variable domain, with the rest obtained from reference TRBV28 and TRBJ2-3, is as follows: DVKVTQSSRYLVKRTGEKVFLECVQDMDHENMFWYRQDPGLGLRLIYFSYDVKMKEKGDIPEGYSVSREKKERFSLILESASTNQTSMYLCASSLTGEDTQYFGPGTRLTVL.